This TCR beta chain was found in a study of blood T cell repertoires in COVID-19. Libraries were prepared by immunoSEQ multiplex PCR; TCRdb keeps only in-frame clonotypes and omits some of them. The sample yields 150,000 to 200,000 clones, about 75% seen once. With 3 bases clipped from V and 7 bases from J, the junction kept 8 bases outside the gene matches. The CDR3 extends over 14 amino acids. Per germline, CDR1 LGHDT and CDR2 YNNKEL (reference sequence). This clone was observed a single time. The genes are TRBV3-1 (or the pseudogene TRBV3-2) and TRBJ2-7, with TRBD2 matching over 8 bases. This TCR derives from a woman in her seventies with acute or convalescent COVID-19. The sequencing sample was made of peripheral blood. Written as DNA, the CDR3 is TGTGCCAGCAGCCATTCGGGAGGGCCTCGGGAGCAGTACTTC. This sequence encodes CASSHSGGPREQYF.